Below, one T cell receptor beta chain is given with its context. Antigen: not known. This CDR3 spans 14 amino acids. Germline V gene lookup returns CDR1 MNHEY and CDR2 SMNVEV (reference sequence). V lost 2 bases to trimming and J lost 6 bases, with 14 bases between them. The sample is drawn from a study of cytomegalovirus exposure and HLA in healthy donors. Findings and limits, study-wide: Investigators reported approximately 170 TCR beta chains as tied to cytomegalovirus. Across all donors, roughly uniform sequencing depth was an assumption of the presence/absence analyses.

Use of 60 Vbeta and 13 Jbeta primers characterized the PCR. Authors' processing steps: There were about 80 million unique TCR beta chains by a later count, and approximately 10 million of them were shared. Assay: immunoSEQ multiplex PCR; the TCRdb copy retains only in-frame clones and omits some. The V and J calls and clone size are taken from that table; D and trimming were inferred from the DNA. The sample has approximately 160,000 clones, almost 85% seen once. The source is a man aged 25-45 years in good health and CMV-seropositive. The sample was PBMCs. V and J are TRBV27 and TRBJ2-7, with D perhaps TRBD1 (5 bases). CDR3 sequence: CASSLIRAPVEQYF. The CDR3 bases are TGTGCCAGCAGTTTAATCAGGGCGCCCGTCGAGCAGTACTTC.